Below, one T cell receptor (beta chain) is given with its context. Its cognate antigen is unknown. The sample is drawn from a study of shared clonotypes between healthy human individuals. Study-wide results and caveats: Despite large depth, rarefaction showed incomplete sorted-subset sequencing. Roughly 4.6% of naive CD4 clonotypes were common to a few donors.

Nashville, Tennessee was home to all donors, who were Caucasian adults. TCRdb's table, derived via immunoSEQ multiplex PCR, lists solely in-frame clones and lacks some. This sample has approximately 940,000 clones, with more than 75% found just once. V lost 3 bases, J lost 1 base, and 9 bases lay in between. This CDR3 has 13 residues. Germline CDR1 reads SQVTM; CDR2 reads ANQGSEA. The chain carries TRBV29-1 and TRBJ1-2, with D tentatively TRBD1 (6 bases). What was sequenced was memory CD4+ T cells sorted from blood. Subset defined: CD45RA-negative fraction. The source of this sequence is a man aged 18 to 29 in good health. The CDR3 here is CSVEGGLNYGYTF. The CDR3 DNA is TGCAGCGTTGAGGGGGGGCTTAACTATGGCTACACCTTC.